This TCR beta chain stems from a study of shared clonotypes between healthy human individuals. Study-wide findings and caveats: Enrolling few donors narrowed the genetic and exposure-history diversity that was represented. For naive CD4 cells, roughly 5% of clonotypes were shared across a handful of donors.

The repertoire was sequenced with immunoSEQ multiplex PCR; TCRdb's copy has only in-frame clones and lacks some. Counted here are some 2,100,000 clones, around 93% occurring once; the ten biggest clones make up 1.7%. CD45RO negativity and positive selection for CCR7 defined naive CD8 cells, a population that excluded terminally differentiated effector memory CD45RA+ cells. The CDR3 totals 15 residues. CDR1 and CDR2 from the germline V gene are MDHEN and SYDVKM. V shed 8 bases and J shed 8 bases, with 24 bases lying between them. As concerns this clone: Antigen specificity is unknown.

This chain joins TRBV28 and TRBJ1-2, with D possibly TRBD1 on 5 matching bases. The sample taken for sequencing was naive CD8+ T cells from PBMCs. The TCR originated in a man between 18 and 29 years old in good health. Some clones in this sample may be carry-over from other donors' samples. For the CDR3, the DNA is TGTGCCAGCCGGAGGATGACGGGGCCCTCAAGGGGCTACACCTTC. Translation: CASRRMTGPSRGYTF.